This record covers a single TCR beta chain. This clonotype was found a few times. What this receptor recognizes is not known. Per-base qualities were not stored, and no clone one base away is much larger. Donors were a few dozen systemically healthy Caucasian individuals from Russia aged roughly 6 to 100 years. Around 10 milliliters of peripheral blood were collected from each donor into EDTA-treated Vacutainer tubes. Ficoll-Paque density-gradient centrifugation was used to isolate PBMCs, with at least 7 million obtained per sample. Total RNA, at least 6 micrograms per sample, was extracted from PBMCs with Trizol reagent. For every donor, an aliquot of PBMCs went through flow cytometry to measure the percentages of naive CD45RAhigh/CD27high T cells. Trimming removed 3 bases from V and 2 bases from J, leaving 11 bases between the germline ends. The CDR3 covers 14 residues, taking in both the cysteine and the phenylalanine. The CDR3 DNA has 42 bases and is translated from base 1. CDR1 SEHNR and CDR2 FQNEAQ were looked up in the germline V gene (reference sequence).

The data stem from a study of blood T cells in healthy people across ages (dated by TCRdb to the mid-2010s). For context, the study as a whole: Template switching captured roughly one uniquely barcoded TCR beta cDNA molecule per two T cells in model experiments. Two additional independent replicas of 1 million unique cDNA reads from the same blood draw were analyzed for two donors (one aged 18 to 29 and one aged 80 or older). Donors of different ages were randomly distributed across sequencing lanes to avoid experimental bias. To track age-related changes in TCR beta repertoire diversity, the study relied on deep sequencing normalized with unique cDNA molecular identifiers. The donors were split into four age groups: young (average approximately 16 years), middle-aged (39), aged (about 62) and long-lived (approximately 89). The paper as a whole reports these results and caveats: As age increased, observed TCR beta diversity per million T cells dropped in a roughly linear way, and a significant reduction was already evident by age around 41. Compared with the aged group, more naive CD4+ T cells, fewer expanded clones and increased TCR diversity were shown by the long-lived group, suggesting age selection. Estimates of total diversity based on one million sequenced T cells were regarded as lower bounds and as underestimates. Since profiling was done on bulk unsorted PBMCs, naive and antigen-experienced compartments could not be conclusively compared. Because the CMV infection status of the donors was unknown, age-related changes in expanded clonotypes may potentially have been confounded. There was a strong correlation between observed TCR beta diversity and the percentage of naive T cells measured by flow cytometry.

The protocol used for the library was 5' RACE. Sequencing instrument: Illumina HiSeq 2500. A second PCR of 7 to 11 cycles was run with a J-beta primer mix and a sample-barcoded 5' primer. A template-switch 5' adaptor carrying 12 random nucleotides introduced a unique molecular identifier onto each TCR beta cDNA molecule. Each sample yielded at least 3 million CDR3-containing paired-end reads. The Mint cDNA synthesis kit, primed by a TRBC-specific oligonucleotide, was used to synthesize first-strand cDNA from all RNA. Following uracil-DNA glycosylase treatment, all cDNA underwent a first 18-cycle PCR with the universal primers M1SS and BC2_uni_R. The study's processing was this. Each sample was normalized by randomly selecting 1 million high-quality reads, each carrying a distinct molecular identifier. Reads sharing molecular identifiers were discarded rather than binned into consensus sequences. MiTCR, run with a Q25 quality threshold and the strictest error-elimination algorithm, handled CDR3 identification, clonotype clustering and error correction. A nonparametric unseen species model with Euler transformation was used to estimate lower-bound total TCR beta diversity. TCRdb reprocessed the public reads (quality trimming at Q25 with fastp, clone calling with MiXCR) and kept in-frame beta chains. Duplicate CDR3 protein sequences are folded into a single record with the most common DNA and genes. The V and J calls come from TCRdb's annotation, not from the publication. This sample lists 1.2 million to 1.5 million distinct CDR3 sequences; approximately 42% were detected once. 7.9% of the sample lies in the top ten.

The chain employs TRBV7-9 and TRBJ2-7; the D gene remains uncertain. What was sequenced was blood. The source of this sequence is a woman between 18 and 29 years old in good health. The nucleotide sequence reads TGTGCCAGCAGCTTCCACCCGGGTCCCTACGAGCAGTACTTC. Its protein reads: CASSFHPGPYEQYF. With all but the CDR3 taken from the reference TRBV7-9 and TRBJ2-7 genes, the full variable domain is: DTGVSQNPRHKITKRGQNVTFRCDPISEHNRLYWYRQTLGQGPEFLTYFQNEAQLEKSRLLSDRFSAERPKGSFSTLEIQRTEQGDSAMYLCASSFHPGPYEQYFGPGTRLTVT.